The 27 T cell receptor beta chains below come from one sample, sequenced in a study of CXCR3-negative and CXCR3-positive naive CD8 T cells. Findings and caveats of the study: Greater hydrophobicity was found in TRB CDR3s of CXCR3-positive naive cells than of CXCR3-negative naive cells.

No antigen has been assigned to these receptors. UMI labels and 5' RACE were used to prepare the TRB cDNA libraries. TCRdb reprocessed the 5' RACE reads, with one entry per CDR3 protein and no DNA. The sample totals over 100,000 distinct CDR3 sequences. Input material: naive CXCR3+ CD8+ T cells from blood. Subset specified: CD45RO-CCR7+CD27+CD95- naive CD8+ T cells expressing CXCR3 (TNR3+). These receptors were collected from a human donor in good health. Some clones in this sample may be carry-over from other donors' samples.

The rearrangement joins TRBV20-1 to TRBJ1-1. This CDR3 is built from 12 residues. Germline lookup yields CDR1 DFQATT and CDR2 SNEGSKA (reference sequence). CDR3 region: CSATRRDTEAFF.

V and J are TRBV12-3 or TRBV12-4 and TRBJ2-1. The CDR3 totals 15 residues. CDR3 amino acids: CASSFWRDSYNEQFF.

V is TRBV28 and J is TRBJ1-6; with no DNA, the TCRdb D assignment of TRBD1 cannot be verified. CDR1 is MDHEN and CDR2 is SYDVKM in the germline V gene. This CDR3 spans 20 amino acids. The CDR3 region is CASSFSTPDLYSSYNSPLHF.

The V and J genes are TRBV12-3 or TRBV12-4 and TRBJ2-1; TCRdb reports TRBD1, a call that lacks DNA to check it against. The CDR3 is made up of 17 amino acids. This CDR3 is CASSFIPPGRHPGEQFF.

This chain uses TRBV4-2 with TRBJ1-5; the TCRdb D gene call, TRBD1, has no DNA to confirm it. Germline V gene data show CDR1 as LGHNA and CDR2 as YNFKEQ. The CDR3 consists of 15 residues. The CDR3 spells CASSQGPRLDQPQHF.

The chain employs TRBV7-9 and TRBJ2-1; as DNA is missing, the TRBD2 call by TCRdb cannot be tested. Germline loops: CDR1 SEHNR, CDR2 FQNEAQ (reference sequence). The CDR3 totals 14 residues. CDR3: CASSLAEREYEQFF.

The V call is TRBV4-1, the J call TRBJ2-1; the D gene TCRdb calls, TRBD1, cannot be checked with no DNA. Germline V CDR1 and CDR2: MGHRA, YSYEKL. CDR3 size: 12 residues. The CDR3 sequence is CASSQDRGVCVF.

The CDR3 region is CASSSRQETYEQYF. This chain joins TRBV5-4 and TRBJ2-7. The germline CDR1 and CDR2 sequences are SGHNT and YYREEE (reference sequence). The CDR3 extends over 14 amino acids.

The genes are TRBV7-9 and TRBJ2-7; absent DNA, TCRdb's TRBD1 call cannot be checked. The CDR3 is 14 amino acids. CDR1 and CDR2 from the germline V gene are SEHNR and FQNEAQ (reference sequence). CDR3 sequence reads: CASSPRSSNYEQYF.

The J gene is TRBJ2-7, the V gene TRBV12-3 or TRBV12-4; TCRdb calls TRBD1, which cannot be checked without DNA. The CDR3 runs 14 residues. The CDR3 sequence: CASTQGTNSYEQYF.

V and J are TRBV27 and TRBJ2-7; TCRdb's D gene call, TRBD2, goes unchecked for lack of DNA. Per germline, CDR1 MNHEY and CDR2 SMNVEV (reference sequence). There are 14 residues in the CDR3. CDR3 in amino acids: CASGVAGDPYEQYF.

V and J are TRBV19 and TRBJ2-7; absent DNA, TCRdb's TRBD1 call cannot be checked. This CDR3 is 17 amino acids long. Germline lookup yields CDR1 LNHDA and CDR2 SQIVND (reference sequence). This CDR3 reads CASSSAGGTGSFYEQYF.

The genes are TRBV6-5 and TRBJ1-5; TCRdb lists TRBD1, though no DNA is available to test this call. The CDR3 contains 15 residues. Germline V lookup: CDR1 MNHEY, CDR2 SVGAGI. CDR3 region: CASSPTGGEGQPQHF.

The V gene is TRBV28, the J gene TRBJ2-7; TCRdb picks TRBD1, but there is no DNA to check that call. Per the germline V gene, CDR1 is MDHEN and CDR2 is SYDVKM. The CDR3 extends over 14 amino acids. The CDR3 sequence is CASSTGQGTYEQYF.

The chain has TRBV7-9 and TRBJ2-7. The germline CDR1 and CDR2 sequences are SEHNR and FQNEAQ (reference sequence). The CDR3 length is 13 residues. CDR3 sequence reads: CASSFGGSYEQYF.

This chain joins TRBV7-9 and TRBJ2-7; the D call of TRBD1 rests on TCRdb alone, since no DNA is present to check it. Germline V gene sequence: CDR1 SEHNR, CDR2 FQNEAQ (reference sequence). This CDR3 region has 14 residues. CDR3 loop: CASSTGQGVYEQYF.

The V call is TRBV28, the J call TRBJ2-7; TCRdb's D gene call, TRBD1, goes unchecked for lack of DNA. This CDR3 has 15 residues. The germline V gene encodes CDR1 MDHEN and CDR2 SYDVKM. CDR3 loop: CASSTDPGQQYEQYF.

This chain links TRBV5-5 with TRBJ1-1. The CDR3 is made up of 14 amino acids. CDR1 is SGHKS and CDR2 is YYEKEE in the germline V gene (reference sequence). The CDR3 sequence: CASSFRAMNTEAFF.

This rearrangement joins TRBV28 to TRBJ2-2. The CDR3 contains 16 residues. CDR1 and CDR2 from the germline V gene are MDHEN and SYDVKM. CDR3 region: CASSLVFIGTRGELFF.

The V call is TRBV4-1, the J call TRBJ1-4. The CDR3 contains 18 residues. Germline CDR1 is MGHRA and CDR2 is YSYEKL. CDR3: CASSQENRELATNEKLFF.

This CDR3 is CASSLTSKTSGRAGNIQYF. The rearrangement joins TRBV7-9 to TRBJ2-4; TCRdb indicates TRBD2, and absent DNA this call remains unverified. This CDR3 is built from 19 residues. Per the germline V gene, CDR1 is SEHNR and CDR2 is FQNEAQ (reference sequence).

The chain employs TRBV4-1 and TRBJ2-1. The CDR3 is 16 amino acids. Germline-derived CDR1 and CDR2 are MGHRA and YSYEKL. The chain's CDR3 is CASSQSGLGVDNEQFF.

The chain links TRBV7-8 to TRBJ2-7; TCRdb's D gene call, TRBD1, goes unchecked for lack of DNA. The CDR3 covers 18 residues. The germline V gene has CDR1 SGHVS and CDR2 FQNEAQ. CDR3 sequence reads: CASSQGGGLSVLTYEQYF.

This chain's CDR3 is CASSQDQTGSTGELFF. The chain links TRBV4-2 to TRBJ2-2; without DNA, the TCRdb call of TRBD2 cannot be checked. The germline V gene has CDR1 LGHNA and CDR2 YNFKEQ. This CDR3 has 16 residues.

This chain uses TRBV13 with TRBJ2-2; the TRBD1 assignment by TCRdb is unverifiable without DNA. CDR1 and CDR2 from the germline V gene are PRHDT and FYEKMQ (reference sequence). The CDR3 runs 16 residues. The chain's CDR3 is CASSLGTGSNTGELFF.

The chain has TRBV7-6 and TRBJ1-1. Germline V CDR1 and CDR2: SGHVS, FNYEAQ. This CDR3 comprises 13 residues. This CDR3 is CASSLSGNTEALF.

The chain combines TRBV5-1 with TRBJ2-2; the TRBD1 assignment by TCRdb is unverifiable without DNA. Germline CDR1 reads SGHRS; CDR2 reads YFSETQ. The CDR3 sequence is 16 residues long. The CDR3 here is CASSPEGQGVSGELFF.